The TCR beta chain under discussion was sequenced for a study of early T cells in non-severe SARS-CoV-2 infection. Study-wide context: RNA in bulk from unsorted whole blood was sequenced, and chains were unpaired. Study observations and caveats: The study's VDJdb matching favored anti-spike CD8 responses and missed private and CD4 specificities.

The CDR3 spans 14 residues. The V gene's germline CDR1 is SGHNT and CDR2 YYREEE (reference sequence). The V end was cut by 0 bases, the J end by 5 bases, with 11 bases between. Comments on this clonotype: The antigen remains undetermined.

Unique molecular identifiers were attached to individual cDNA molecules. From the 5' RACE reads, TCRdb called clonotypes with MiXCR, one entry per CDR3 protein. The table shows tens of thousands of distinct CDR3 sequences, with under 10% occurring only once. The genes are TRBV5-4 and TRBJ1-1, with a tentative D call TRBD1 (5 bases). The specimen was whole blood. The source is an adult who was a healthcare worker with PCR-confirmed SARS-CoV-2 infection or an uninfected control (not recorded which). The CDR3: CASSLDAGGTEAFF. The CDR3 DNA is TGTGCCAGCAGCTTGGACGCTGGGGGGACTGAAGCTTTCTTT. Together with reference TRBV5-4 and TRBJ1-1, the CDR3 gives the full variable domain: ETGVTQSPTHLIKTRGQQVTLRCSSQSGHNTVSWYQQALGQGPQFIFQYYREEENGRGNFPPRFSGLQFPNYSSELNVNALELDDSALYLCASSLDAGGTEAFFGQGTRLTVV.